The next 14 T cell receptor beta chains were all read from a single sample in a study of T cells of healthy individuals. TCRdb recomputed calls from the 5' RACE reads with MiXCR, one row per CDR3 protein. This repertoire shows about 53,000 distinct CDR3 sequences, roughly 15% found once; its top ten account for around 16%. The receptors were gathered from a human donor in good health.

This clonotype has just a few counts. The chain carries TRBV27 and TRBJ2-3; D gene ambiguous. Germline V gene lookup returns CDR1 MNHEY and CDR2 SMNVEV (reference sequence). The CDR3 consists of 15 residues. Trimming stripped 6 bases from V and 1 base from J, with 14 bases between. The CDR3 loop reads CASRTRGVGTDTQYF. The CDR3 bases are TGTGCCAGCAGGACGAGAGGAGTGGGCACAGATACGCAGTATTTT.

This clonotype has a count of ten or more. The chain links TRBV20-1 to TRBJ1-2, with TRBD1 identical over 9 bases. The CDR3 is made up of 12 amino acids. Germline loops: CDR1 DFQATT, CDR2 SNEGSKA (reference sequence). The V and J ends lost 5 bases and 7 bases, in that order; junction bases with no gene match: 5. The CDR3 DNA is TGCAGTGCTGGACAGGGGACCGGTGGCTACACCTTC. This gives the protein CSAGQGTGGYTF.

V usage is TRBV7-2 and J usage is TRBJ1-1; the match to TRBD1 covers 7 bases. The CDR3 extends over 15 amino acids. Germline CDR1 reads SGHTA; CDR2 reads FQGNSA. Unmatched junction bases numbered 3, after V lost 1 base and J lost 1 base. For the CDR3, the DNA is TGTGCCAGCAGCTTAGTGACAGGGACGAACACTGAAGCTTTCTTT. It encodes CASSLVTGTNTEAFF.

The table lists this clonotype with many counts. The chain couples TRBV4-1 to TRBJ2-6; D gene uncertain. The V end lost 6 bases, the J end lost 2 bases, and 5 bases lay between the germline ends. Germline V CDR1 and CDR2: MGHRA, YSYEKL. The CDR3 totals 13 residues. The CDR3 protein is CASSPPGANVLTF. The CDR3 DNA sequence: TGCGCCAGCAGTCCACCTGGGGCCAACGTCCTGACTTTC.

The CDR3, as DNA: TGTGCCAGCAGTTACTCGTCGGGGATAGGCACAGATACGCAGTATTTT. Its protein product is CASSYSSGIGTDTQYF. The chain uses TRBV6-2 or TRBV6-3 and TRBJ2-3; the D gene is possibly TRBD2 (5 bases). V lost 0 bases to trimming and J lost 1 base, with 11 bases between them. This CDR3 spans 16 amino acids. CDR1 and CDR2 from the germline V gene are MNHEY and SVGEGT.

CDR3 coding DNA: TGCAGTGTTCGGGAGTTTCGGTCCTACAATGAGCAGTTCTTC. Its translation: CSVREFRSYNEQFF. The V call is TRBV20-1, the J call TRBJ2-1, with a possible D match to TRBD2 (6 bases). Per the germline V gene, CDR1 is DFQATT and CDR2 is SNEGSKA (reference sequence). The CDR3 runs 14 residues. V was trimmed by 7 bases and J by 1 base, leaving 14 bases between them.

This clonotype occurred many times. The J gene is TRBJ2-1, the V gene TRBV14, with D possibly called TRBD1 or TRBD2 (5 bases each). Germline CDR1 reads SGHDN; CDR2 reads FVKESK. The V and J ends lost 0 bases and 15 bases respectively, with 6 bases between them. CDR3 size: 10 residues. The CDR3 protein is CASSQDGGFF. CDR3 DNA: TGTGCCAGCAGCCAAGATGGGGGGTTCTTC.

This clonotype appeared many times. The chain uses TRBV9 and TRBJ2-7; no definite D call. The CDR3 runs 15 residues. Germline loops: CDR1 SGDLS, CDR2 YYNGEE. Trimming left V 0 bases short and J 7 bases short, with 17 bases between. The CDR3 region is CASSVASQSLREQYF. CDR3 coding DNA: TGTGCCAGCAGCGTAGCTTCACAGTCCCTTAGGGAGCAGTACTTC.

This clonotype appeared once. V gene TRBV7-8 combines with J gene TRBJ1-1; 11 bases line up with TRBD1. The germline V gene encodes CDR1 SGHVS and CDR2 FQNEAQ. With V trimmed by 4 bases and J by 3 bases, 4 bases remained unmatched. CDR3 length: 15 residues. This chain's CDR3 is CASSSRTGGYTEAFF. The DNA of the CDR3 is TGTGCCAGCAGCTCGAGGACAGGGGGCTACACTGAAGCTTTCTTT. Looking up the rest from reference TRBV7-8 and TRBJ1-1 gives the full variable domain: GAGVSQSPRYKVAKRGQDVALRCDPISGHVSLFWYQQALGQGPEFLTYFQNEAQLDKSGLPSDRFFAERPEGSVSTLKIQRTQQEDSAVYLCASSSRTGGYTEAFFGQGTRLTVV.

V usage is TRBV7-2 and J usage is TRBJ2-4; the match to TRBD2 covers 9 bases. The trim removed 4 bases at V and 0 bases at J, leaving 7 bases unmatched. The CDR3 is made up of 17 amino acids. Germline CDR1 and CDR2: SGHTA and FQGNSA. The CDR3 loop is CASSSPGTSPAKNIQYF. CDR3 DNA sequence: TGTGCCAGCAGCTCGCCCGGGACTAGCCCAGCCAAAAACATTCAGTACTTC.

This clonotype has ten or more counts. V is TRBV7-2 and J is TRBJ2-5; 8 bases align to TRBD1. The CDR3 consists of 14 residues. CDR1 and CDR2 from the germline V gene are SGHTA and FQGNSA. J gave up 2 bases and V 1 base, and 0 bases lay outside the gene matches. DNA of the CDR3: TGTGCCAGCAGCTTAGACAGGGGGCAAGAGACCCAGTACTTC. It yields the protein CASSLDRGQETQYF.

This clonotype was found once. The V call is TRBV12-3 or TRBV12-4, the J call TRBJ2-3; TRBD1 matches at 10 bases. V shed 6 bases, J shed 7 bases, and the junction held 7 bases outside the gene matches. The CDR3 is 14 residues long. CDR3 DNA: TGTGCCAGCAGCCCGACAGGGGGCGAGAATACGCAGTATTTT. Its translation is CASSPTGGENTQYF.

This clonotype was counted ten times or more. This sequence joins TRBV19 and TRBJ2-7, with a weak D call TRBD2 (5 bases). Germline CDR1 reads LNHDA; CDR2 reads SQIVND (reference sequence). This CDR3 is built from 15 residues. The ends were cut back, 6 bases at V and 2 bases at J, with 17 bases in the middle. CDR3 protein: CASSRVGGDPYEQYF. In DNA form, the CDR3 reads TGTGCCAGTAGCCGCGTCGGAGGAGACCCCTACGAGCAGTACTTC.

This clonotype came up a few times. The CDR3 DNA reads as TGTGCCAGCAGCCGCGCCGAGGGACAGGTAACTTTCTTT. Translated: CASSRAEGQVTFF. This rearrangement joins TRBV12-3 or TRBV12-4 to TRBJ1-1; 8 nucleotides line up with TRBD1. This CDR3 is built from 13 residues. V dropped 6 bases and J dropped 12; count of bases not matched to a gene: 12.